What follows describes a single T cell receptor (beta chain). No antigen is known for it. The sample holds no much larger clone one base away, and base qualities are not on file. Every diabetic patient fulfilled standard classification criteria for type 1 or type 2 diabetes, and glucose and C-peptide were evaluated using WHO-recommended methods. Exclusion applied to any donor with other autoimmune diseases or infections within the previous four weeks. Approximately 10 milliliters of peripheral blood were collected from each participant. LymphoPrep density separation was used to isolate PBMCs. Trimming removed 5 bases from V and 3 bases from J, leaving 7 bases between the germline ends. CDR1 and CDR2 are drawn from the germline V gene: MNHNS, SASEGT. The CDR3 runs 13 amino acids, cysteine and phenylalanine included. Of the read, only the CDR3 DNA is kept; its 39 bases are in frame from base 1. Sequencing was carried out with an Illumina MiSeq. Genomic DNA from sorted T cell subsets was used as template for TCRbeta CDR3 amplification. The TCRbeta CDR3 region was amplified by multiplex PCR using 30 forward and 13 reverse primers. PCR products were purified with AMPure XP beads, then indices and adaptors were added in a second approximately 25-cycle PCR. Libraries were gel-purified using the QIAquick Gel Extraction Kit before sequencing. Under the source paper's analysis protocol: FLASH was used to merge paired-end reads, and IgBLAST was used to align the merged reads to IMGT V, D and J germline references. After reads whose alignment identity to germline references fell below 70% were discarded, more than 9,500,000 reads remained study-wide. CDR3 boundaries, reading frame and productivity were assigned following IMGT definitions. Clones at or above 1% of reads were defined as highly-expanded clones, and diversity was measured by normalized Shannon entropy. Group differences in Shannon entropy were tested with unpaired two-tailed t-tests. TCRdb cleaned the public reads at Q25 with fastp, built clones with MiXCR and kept in-frame beta chains. Here each entry gathers all rows of one CDR3 protein and keeps the most common genes and DNA. None of the V and J calls come from the authors' own analysis; TCRdb made them. For this sample the table gives about 250,000 distinct CDR3 sequences, of which roughly 50% were detected only once. The top ten hold approximately 13% of the sample.

The record originates from a study of type 1 and type 2 diabetes patients (dated by TCRdb to the mid-2010s). Notes on the research overall: Roughly ten type 1 diabetes patients, a few type 2 diabetes patients and about six nondiabetic controls, all recruited in China, made up the cohort. Across the study, CD4+ and CD8+ T cells were positively selected from PBMCs by means of CD4 or CD8 MicroBeads on MACS columns. A total of 15 million to 20 million paired-end reads was generated across the whole study. The study used high-throughput sequencing to profile TCRbeta repertoires and compare individuals with type 1 diabetes, type 2 diabetes and no diabetes. For the type 1 diabetes patients, the type 2 diabetes patients acted as a disease comparison group. V gene usage was similar between approximately 20-cycle and roughly 25-cycle amplification, suggesting similar primer efficiencies and random PCR bias. Paired-end sequencing of TCRbeta libraries was performed on Illumina HiSeq 2000 or MiSeq instruments.

Summary of the overall study and its limitations: Type 2 diabetes patients had few highly-expanded CD4+ clones, median one, accounting for a median roughly 4% of reads. Type 2 diabetes and control samples had highly correlated V and J gene usage patterns, with an average between-sample correlation of roughly 0.97. Age and gender were not matched between study groups, possibly biasing interpretation. Because only a limited number of T2D and control samples were sequenced, some T1D-only HECs might also be present in more T2D or control samples. High diversity was shown by type 2 diabetes repertoires, and the diversity was significantly greater than that of type 1 diabetes repertoires in both CD4+ and CD8+ T cells.

The V and J genes are TRBV6-1 and TRBJ2-2; confidence is insufficient to name the D gene. The sequence was collected from a man aged 18 to 29 with type 2 diabetes. The sample was peripheral blood mononuclear cells (PBMCs). Here the CDR3 is given as CASSRSDTGELFF. The DNA sequence is as follows: TGTGCCAGCAGTCGGTCGGACACCGGGGAGCTGTTTTTT.